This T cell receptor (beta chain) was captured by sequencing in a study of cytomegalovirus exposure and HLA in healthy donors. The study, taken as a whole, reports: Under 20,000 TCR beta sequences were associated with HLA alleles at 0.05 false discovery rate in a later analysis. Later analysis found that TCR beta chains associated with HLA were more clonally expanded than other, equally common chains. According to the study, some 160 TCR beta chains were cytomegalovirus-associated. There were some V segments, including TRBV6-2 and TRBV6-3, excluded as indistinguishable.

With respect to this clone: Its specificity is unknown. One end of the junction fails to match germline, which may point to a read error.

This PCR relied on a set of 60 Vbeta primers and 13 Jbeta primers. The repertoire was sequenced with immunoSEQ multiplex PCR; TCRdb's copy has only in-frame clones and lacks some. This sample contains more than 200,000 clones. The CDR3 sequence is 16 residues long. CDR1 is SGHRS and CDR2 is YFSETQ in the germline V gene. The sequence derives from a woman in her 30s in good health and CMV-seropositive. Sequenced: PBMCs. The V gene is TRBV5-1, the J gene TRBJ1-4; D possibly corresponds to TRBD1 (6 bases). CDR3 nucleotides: TGCGCCAGCAGCTCCGGACAGAGGGCAACTAATGCAAAACTGTTTTTT. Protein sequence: CASSSGQRATNAKLFF.